This entry is about one T cell receptor (beta chain). This record comes from a study of blood T cell repertoires in COVID-19. Study details: Donors in the United States, Italy and Spain gave samples during acute or convalescent COVID-19. Sample material is recorded as cDNA or gDNA derived from T cells, B-cell-depleted T cells, or PBMCs.

The CDR3 is 15 amino acids. The V end was cut by 5 bases, the J end by 2 bases, with 15 bases between. The germline V gene encodes CDR1 LNHDA and CDR2 SQIVND (reference sequence). Methods used by the authors: Estimates of nucleated cell counts were drawn from the amplification of reference gene primers. Clones were sequenced by immunoSEQ multiplex PCR, and TCRdb holds only the in-frame ones, with some missing. Clone size and V and J calls were adopted from that table, with D and trimming inferred from the DNA. The table lists over 85,000 clones, 85% to 90% of them singletons. The chain combines TRBV19 with TRBJ1-2; D is uncertain. The sample consisted of peripheral blood. The clonotype comes from a human donor in a cohort sampled during active COVID-19. CDR3 residues: CASSAVAGPNYGYTF. CDR3 bases: TGTGCCAGTAGTGCAGTGGCAGGCCCCAACTATGGCTACACCTTC.